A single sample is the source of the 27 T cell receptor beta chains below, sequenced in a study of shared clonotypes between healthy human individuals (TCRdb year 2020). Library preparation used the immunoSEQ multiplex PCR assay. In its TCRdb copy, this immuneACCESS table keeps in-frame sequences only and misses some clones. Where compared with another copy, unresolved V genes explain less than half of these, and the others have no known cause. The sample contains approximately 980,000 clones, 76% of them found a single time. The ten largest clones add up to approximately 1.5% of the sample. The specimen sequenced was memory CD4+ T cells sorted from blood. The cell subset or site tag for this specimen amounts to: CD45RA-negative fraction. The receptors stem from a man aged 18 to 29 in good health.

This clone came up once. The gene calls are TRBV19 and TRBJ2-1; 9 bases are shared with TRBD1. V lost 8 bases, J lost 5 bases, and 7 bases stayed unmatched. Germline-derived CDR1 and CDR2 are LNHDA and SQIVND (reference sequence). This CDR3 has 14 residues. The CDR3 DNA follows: TGTGCCAGTGGGGACAGGGCGGGCCACAATGAGCAGTTCTTC. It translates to CASGDRAGHNEQFF. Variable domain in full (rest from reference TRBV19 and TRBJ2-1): DGGITQSPKYLFRKEGQNVTLSCEQNLNHDAMYWYRQDPGQGLRLIYYSQIVNDFQKGDIAEGYSVSREKKESFPLTVTSAQKNPTAFYLCASGDRAGHNEQFFGPGTRLTVL.

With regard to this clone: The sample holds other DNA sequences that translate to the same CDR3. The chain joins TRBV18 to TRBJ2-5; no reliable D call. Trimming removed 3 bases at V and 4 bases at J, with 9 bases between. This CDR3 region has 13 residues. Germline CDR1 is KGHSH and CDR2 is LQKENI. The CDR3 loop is CASSPGPGETQYF. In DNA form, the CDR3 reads TGTGCCAGCTCACCCGGACCCGGAGAGACCCAGTACTTC.

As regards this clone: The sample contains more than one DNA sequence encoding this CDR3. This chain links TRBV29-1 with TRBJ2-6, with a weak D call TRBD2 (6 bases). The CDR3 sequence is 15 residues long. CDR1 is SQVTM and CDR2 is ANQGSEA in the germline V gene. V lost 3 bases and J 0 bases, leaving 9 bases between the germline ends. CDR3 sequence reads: CSVEGGSSGANVLTF. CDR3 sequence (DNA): TGCAGCGTTGAGGGGGGATCCTCTGGGGCCAACGTCCTGACTTTC.

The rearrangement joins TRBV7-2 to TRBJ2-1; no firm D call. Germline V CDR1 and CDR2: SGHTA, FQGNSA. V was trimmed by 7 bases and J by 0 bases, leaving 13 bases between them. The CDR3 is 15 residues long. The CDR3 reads CASKLETGSYNEQFF. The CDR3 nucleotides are TGTGCCAGCAAACTGGAGACGGGCTCCTACAATGAGCAGTTCTTC.

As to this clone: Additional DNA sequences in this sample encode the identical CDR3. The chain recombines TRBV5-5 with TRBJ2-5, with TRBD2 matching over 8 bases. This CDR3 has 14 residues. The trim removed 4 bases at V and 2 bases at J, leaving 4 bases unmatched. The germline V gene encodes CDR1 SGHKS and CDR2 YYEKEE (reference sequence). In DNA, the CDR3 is TGTGCCAGCAGCCCTACGGGAGGGCAAGAGACCCAGTACTTC. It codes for CASSPTGGQETQYF.

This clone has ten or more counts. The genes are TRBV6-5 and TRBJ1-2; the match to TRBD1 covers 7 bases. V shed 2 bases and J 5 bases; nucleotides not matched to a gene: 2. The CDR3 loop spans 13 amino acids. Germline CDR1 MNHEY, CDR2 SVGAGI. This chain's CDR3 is CASSYTRGYGYTF. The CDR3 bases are TGTGCCAGCAGTTACACCAGGGGGTATGGCTACACCTTC.

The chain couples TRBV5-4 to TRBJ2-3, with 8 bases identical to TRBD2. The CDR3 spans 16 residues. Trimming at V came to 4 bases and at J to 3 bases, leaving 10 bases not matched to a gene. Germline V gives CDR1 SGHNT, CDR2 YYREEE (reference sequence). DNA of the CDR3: TGTGCCAGCAGCCTGAAATTAGCGGGGCCGACAGATACGCAGTATTTT. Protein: CASSLKLAGPTDTQYF. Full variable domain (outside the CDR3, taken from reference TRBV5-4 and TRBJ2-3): ETGVTQSPTHLIKTRGQQVTLRCSSQSGHNTVSWYQQALGQGPQFIFQYYREEENGRGNFPPRFSGLQFPNYSSELNVNALELDDSALYLCASSLKLAGPTDTQYFGPGTRLTVL.

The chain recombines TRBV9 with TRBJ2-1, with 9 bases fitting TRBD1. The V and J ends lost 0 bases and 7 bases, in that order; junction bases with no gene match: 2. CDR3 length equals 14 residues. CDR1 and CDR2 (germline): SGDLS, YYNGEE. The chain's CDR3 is CASSVGQGGNEQFF. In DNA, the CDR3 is TGTGCCAGCAGCGTAGGACAGGGGGGGAATGAGCAGTTCTTC.

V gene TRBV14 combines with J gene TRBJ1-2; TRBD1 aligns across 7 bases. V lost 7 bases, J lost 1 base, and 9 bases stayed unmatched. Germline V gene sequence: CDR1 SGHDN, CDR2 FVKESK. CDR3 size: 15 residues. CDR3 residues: CASTPPGQSNYGYTF. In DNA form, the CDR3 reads TGTGCCAGCACACCGCCGGGACAGAGTAACTATGGCTACACCTTC.

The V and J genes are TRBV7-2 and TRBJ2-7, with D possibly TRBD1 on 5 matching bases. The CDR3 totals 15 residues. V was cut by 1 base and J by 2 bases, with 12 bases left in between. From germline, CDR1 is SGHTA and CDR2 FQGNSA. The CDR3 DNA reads TGTGCCAGCAGCTTAGTTGCAGGGATCCCCTACGAGCAGTACTTC. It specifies CASSLVAGIPYEQYF.

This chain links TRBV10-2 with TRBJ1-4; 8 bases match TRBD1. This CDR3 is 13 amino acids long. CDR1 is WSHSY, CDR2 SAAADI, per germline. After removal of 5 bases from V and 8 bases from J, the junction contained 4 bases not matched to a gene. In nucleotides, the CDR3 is TGCGCCAGCAGTATAAACAGGGGGGAAAAACTGTTTTTT. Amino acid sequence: CASSINRGEKLFF.

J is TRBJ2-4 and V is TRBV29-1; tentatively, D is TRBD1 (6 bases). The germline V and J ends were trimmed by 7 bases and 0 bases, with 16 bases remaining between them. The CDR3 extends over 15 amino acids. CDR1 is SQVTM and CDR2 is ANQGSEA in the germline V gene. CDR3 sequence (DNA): TGCAGCGCCGTGGACAGTCTACTAGCCAAAAACATTCAGTACTTC. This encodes CSAVDSLLAKNIQYF.

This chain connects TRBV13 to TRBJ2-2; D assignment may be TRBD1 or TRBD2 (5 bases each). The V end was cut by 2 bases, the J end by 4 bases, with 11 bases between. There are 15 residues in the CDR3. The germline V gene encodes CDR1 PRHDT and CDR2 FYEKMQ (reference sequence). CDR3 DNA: TGTGCCAGCAGCTTATGGGGGAAGGGCACCGGGGAGCTGTTTTTT. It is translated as CASSLWGKGTGELFF.

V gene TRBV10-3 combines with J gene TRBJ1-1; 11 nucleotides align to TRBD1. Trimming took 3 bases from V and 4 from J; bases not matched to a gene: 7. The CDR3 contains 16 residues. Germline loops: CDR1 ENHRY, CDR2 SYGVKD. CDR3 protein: CAISDRDRGSVTEAFF. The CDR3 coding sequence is TGTGCCATCAGTGACCGGGACAGGGGGTCGGTCACTGAAGCTTTCTTT.

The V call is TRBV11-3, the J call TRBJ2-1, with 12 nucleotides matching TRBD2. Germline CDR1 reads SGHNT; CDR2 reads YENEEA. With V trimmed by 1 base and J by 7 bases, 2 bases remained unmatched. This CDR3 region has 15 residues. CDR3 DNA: TGTGCCAGCAGCTTAGGACTAGCGGGAGCAAATGAGCAGTTCTTC. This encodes CASSLGLAGANEQFF. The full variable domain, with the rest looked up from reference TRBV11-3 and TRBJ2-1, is EAGVVQSPRYKIIEKKQPVAFWCNPISGHNTLYWYLQNLGQGPELLIRYENEEAVDDSQLPKDRFSAERLKGVDSTLKIQPAELGDSAVYLCASSLGLAGANEQFFGPGTRLTVL.

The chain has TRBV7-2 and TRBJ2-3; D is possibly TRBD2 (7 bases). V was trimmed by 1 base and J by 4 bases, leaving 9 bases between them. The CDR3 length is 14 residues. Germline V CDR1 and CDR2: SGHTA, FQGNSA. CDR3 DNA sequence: TGTGCCAGCAGCTTAGGCGGGGGCCCAGATACGCAGTATTTT. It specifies CASSLGGGPDTQYF.

CDR3 in DNA: TGTGCCAGCAGCTCTCACCCCGTGGTAGCGGGAGCTGGGGCCAACGTCCTGACTTTC. Its translation: CASSSHPVVAGAGANVLTF. The rearrangement joins TRBV9 to TRBJ2-6, with 9 bases identical to TRBD2. The CDR3 is made up of 19 amino acids. The trim removed 4 bases at V and 2 bases at J, leaving 13 bases unmatched. In germline, CDR1 is SGDLS, CDR2 YYNGEE.

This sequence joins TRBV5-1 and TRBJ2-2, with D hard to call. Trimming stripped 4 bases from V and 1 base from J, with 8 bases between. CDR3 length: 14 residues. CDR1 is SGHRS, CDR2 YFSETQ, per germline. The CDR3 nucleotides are TGCGCCAGCAGCAACAACTGGAACACCGGGGAGCTGTTTTTT. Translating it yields CASSNNWNTGELFF.

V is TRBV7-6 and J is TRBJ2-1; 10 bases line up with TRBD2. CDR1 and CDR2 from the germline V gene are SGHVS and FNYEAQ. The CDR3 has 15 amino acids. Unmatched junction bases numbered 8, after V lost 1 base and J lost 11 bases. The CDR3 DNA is TGTGCCAGCAGCTTAGGGCTAGCGGGAGATCAAAAGCAGTTCTTC. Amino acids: CASSLGLAGDQKQFF.

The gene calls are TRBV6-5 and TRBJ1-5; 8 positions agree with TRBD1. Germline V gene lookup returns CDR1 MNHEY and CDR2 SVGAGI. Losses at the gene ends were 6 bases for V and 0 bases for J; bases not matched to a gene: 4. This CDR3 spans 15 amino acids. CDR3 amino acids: CASRTGGRSNQPQHF. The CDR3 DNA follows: TGTGCCAGCAGAACAGGGGGACGTAGCAATCAGCCCCAGCATTTT.

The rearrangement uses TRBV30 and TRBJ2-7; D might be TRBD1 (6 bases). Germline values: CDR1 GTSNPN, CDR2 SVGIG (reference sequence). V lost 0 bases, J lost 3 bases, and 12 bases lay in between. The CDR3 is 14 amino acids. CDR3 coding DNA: TGTGCCTGGAGTGTAGGGGGACCGAGCTACGAGCAGTACTTC. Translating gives CAWSVGGPSYEQYF. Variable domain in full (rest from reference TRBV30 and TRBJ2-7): SQTIHQWPATLVQPVGSPLSLECTVEGTSNPNLYWYRQAAGRGLQLLFYSVGIGQISSEVPQNLSASRPQDRQFILSSKKLLLSDSGFYLCAWSVGGPSYEQYFGPGTRLTVT.

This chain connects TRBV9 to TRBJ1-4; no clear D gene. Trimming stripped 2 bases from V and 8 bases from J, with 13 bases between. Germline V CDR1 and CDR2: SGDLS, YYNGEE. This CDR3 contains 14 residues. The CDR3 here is CASSVFGGAEKLFF. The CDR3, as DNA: TGTGCCAGCAGCGTCTTCGGTGGCGCAGAAAAACTGTTTTTT.

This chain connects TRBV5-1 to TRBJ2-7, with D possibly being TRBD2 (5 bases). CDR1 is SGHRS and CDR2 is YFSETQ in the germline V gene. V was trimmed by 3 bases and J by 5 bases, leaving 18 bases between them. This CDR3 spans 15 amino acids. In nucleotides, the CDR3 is TGCGCCAGCAGCTCCCGGGCGGGCTCCAACAACGAGCAGTACTTC. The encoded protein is CASSSRAGSNNEQYF.

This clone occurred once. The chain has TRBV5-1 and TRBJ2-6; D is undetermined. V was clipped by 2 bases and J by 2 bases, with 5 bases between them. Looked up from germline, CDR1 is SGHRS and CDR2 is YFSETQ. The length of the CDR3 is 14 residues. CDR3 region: CASSFGTGANVLTF. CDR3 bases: TGCGCCAGCAGCTTTGGGACTGGGGCCAACGTCCTGACTTTC. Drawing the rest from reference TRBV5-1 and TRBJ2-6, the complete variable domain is KAGVTQTPRYLIKTRGQQVTLSCSPISGHRSVSWYQQTPGQGLQFLFEYFSETQRNKGNFPGRFSGRQFSNSRSEMNVSTLELGDSALYLCASSFGTGANVLTFGAGSRLTVL.

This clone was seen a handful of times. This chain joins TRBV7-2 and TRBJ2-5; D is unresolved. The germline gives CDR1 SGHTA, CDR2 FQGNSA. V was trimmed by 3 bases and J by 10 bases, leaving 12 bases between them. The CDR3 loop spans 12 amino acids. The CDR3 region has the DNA TGTGCCAGCAGCTTCCAAAACCCGGACCAGTACTTC. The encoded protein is CASSFQNPDQYF.

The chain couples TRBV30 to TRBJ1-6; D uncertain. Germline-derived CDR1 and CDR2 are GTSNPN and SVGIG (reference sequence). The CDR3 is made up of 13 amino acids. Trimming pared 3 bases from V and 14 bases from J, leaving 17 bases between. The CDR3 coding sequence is TGTGCCTGGAGGGAGGACGCAACATCCACCCTCCACTTT. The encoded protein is CAWREDATSTLHF.

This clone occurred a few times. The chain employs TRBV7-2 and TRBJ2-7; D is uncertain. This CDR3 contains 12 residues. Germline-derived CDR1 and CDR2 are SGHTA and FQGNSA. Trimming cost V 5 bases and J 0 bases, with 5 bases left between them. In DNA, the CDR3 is TGTGCCAGCAGCGGGCGCTCCTACGAGCAGTACTTC. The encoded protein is CASSGRSYEQYF.